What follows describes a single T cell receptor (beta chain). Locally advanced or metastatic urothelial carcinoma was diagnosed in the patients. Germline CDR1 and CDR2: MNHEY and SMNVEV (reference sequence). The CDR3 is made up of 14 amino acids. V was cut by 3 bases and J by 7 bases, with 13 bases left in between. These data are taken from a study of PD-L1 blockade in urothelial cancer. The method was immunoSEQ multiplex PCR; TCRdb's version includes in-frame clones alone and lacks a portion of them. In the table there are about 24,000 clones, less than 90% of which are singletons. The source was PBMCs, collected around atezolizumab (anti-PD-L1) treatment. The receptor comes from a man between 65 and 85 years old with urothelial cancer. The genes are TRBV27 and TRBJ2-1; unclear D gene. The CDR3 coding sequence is TGTGCCAGCAGTTTCCGGGTCTCTGTAAATGAGCAGTTCTTC. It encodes CASSFRVSVNEQFF.